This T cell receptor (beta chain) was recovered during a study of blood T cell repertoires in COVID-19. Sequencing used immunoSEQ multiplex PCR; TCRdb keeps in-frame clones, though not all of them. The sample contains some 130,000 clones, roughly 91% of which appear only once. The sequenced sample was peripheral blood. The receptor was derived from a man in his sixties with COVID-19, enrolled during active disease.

The CDR3 region has the DNA TGTGCCAGCTCACAGGGACAGGGGAAGGAAAAACTGTTTTTT. This codes for CASSQGQGKEKLFF. The V gene is TRBV18, the J gene TRBJ1-4; TRBD1 aligns across 10 bases. From germline, CDR1 is KGHSH and CDR2 LQKENI. The V and J ends lost 4 bases and 8 bases, in that order; junction bases with no gene match: 4. The length of the CDR3 is 14 residues.